This TCR beta chain was captured in a study of response to subunit inactivated influenza vaccine. Study results and caveats: Authors suggested each seasonal influenza vaccination recruits few new T cells.

For this clonotype: Its target is not known.

The CDR3 runs to 15 residues. CDR1 is DFQATT and CDR2 is SNEGSKA in the germline V gene (reference sequence). Trimming removed 3 bases from V and 2 bases from J; junction bases left unmatched: 8. From the RT-PCR reads, TCRdb called clonotypes with MiXCR, one entry per CDR3 protein. Of approximately 500,000 distinct CDR3 sequences in the sample, 11% to 15% were seen once. The sequence was obtained from a man aged 50 to 59 who received an inactivated influenza vaccine. V gene TRBV20-1 combines with J gene TRBJ2-3; 7 bases fit TRBD1. Sequenced here: PBMCs from blood, sampled 12 days after vaccination. CDR3 residues: CSARIGTAYTDTQYF. The DNA of the CDR3 is TGCAGTGCTAGGATAGGGACAGCCTACACAGATACGCAGTATTTT.